A selection of T cell receptor beta chains follows, all from one sample in a study of cytomegalovirus exposure and HLA in healthy donors. The data were produced by immunoSEQ multiplex PCR, yet TCRdb's version contains in-frame clones alone and is incomplete. The table shows roughly 130,000 clones, with roughly 70% occurring only once. Sequencing was performed on PBMCs. All receptors derive from a man between 35 and 55 years old in good health and CMV-seropositive. Both conserved end residues are part of each CDR3. The order of the fields is clone size, V gene, D gene, J gene, CDR3 protein, CDR3 DNA. D genes are given only for firm matches. Rows give clone size only sometimes, using once, few, many, or a class for an expanded clone.

>once|TRBV2|-|TRBJ1-1
CASLGVINRNTEAFF
TGTGCCAGCCTGGGTGTTATAAACAGGAACACTGAAGCTTTCTTT
>-|TRBV28|TRBD1|TRBJ1-1
CASSLYDRGEAFF
TGTGCCAGCAGTTTATATGACAGGGGGGAAGCTTTCTTT
>-|TRBV6-5|-|TRBJ1-5
CASSYSRDSNQPQHF
TGTGCCAGCAGTTACTCGAGGGATAGCAATCAGCCCCAGCATTTT
>-|TRBV2|TRBD2|TRBJ2-1
CASSPSGRAYEQFF
TGTGCCAGCAGCCCTAGCGGGAGGGCCTATGAGCAGTTCTTC
>-|TRBV18|-|TRBJ2-7
CASSPVWAIGSGEQYF
TGTGCCAGCTCACCGGTCTGGGCAATCGGATCGGGGGAGCAGTACTTC
>-|TRBV5-1|-|TRBJ2-7
CASSLGQGSTYEQYF
TGCGCCAGCAGCTTGGGGCAGGGTAGTACCTACGAGCAGTACTTC
>-|TRBV27|TRBD2|TRBJ2-3
CASSQRLTSGTDTQYF
TGTGCCAGCAGCCAACGGCTGACTAGCGGCACAGATACGCAGTATTTT
>-|TRBV5-5|-|TRBJ2-3
CASSLGVSGRRSDTQYF
TGTGCCAGCAGCTTGGGAGTGAGCGGACGCCGTTCAGATACGCAGTATTTT
>few|TRBV6-5|-|TRBJ1-2
CASRRQSYGYTF
TGTGCCAGCAGACGACAGTCCTATGGCTACACCTTC
>-|TRBV14|TRBD2|TRBJ2-2
CASSHSSGRITGELFF
TGTGCCAGCAGCCACTCTAGCGGGAGAATCACCGGGGAGCTGTTTTTT
>-|TRBV28|-|TRBJ1-2
CASSYPTGIHLGYTF
TGTGCCAGCAGTTACCCTACGGGGATTCACCTTGGCTACACCTTC
>-|TRBV7-8|-|TRBJ1-1
CASSVSRDVTEAFF
TGTGCCAGCAGCGTTAGCAGGGATGTGACTGAAGCTTTCTTT
>-|TRBV5-6|-|TRBJ2-7
CASSRPDRAYEQYF
TGTGCCAGCAGCAGACCGGACAGAGCCTACGAGCAGTACTTC
>few|TRBV5-1|TRBD2|TRBJ2-3
CASSPQAGVADTQYF
TGCGCCAGCAGTCCCCAAGCGGGAGTGGCAGATACGCAGTATTTT
>-|TRBV6-1|-|TRBJ1-2
CASSEYEGRLNYGYTF
TGTGCCAGCAGTGAATACGAGGGCAGGCTCAACTATGGCTACACCTTC
>-|TRBV7-9|TRBD1|TRBJ1-2
CASSLVPDRGNYGYTF
TGTGCCAGCAGCTTAGTCCCGGACAGGGGGAACTATGGCTACACCTTC
>-|TRBV28|-|TRBJ2-1
CASSLVGGLFF
TGTGCCAGCAGTTTGGTCGGGGGGCTGTTCTTC
>-|TRBV5-1|-|TRBJ2-7
CASSLANRAYEQYF
TGCGCCAGCAGCTTGGCCAACAGGGCCTACGAGCAGTACTTC
>few|TRBV10-3|TRBD1|TRBJ1-1
CAISENRGTEAFF
TGTGCCATCAGTGAAAACAGGGGGACTGAAGCTTTCTTT
>few|TRBV15|TRBD1|TRBJ2-2
CATSRTGFTGELFF
TGTGCCACCAGCAGGACAGGGTTCACCGGGGAGCTGTTTTTT
>-|TRBV28|TRBD1|TRBJ1-5
CASSFYTQGYSNQPQHF
TGTGCCAGCAGTTTCTATACACAGGGGTATAGCAATCAGCCCCAGCATTTT
>-|TRBV19|-|TRBJ1-1
CASTNGGNLNTEAFF
TGTGCCAGTACGAATGGGGGGAATCTGAACACTGAAGCTTTCTTT
>-|TRBV2|TRBD1|TRBJ2-7
CASGGTGWAYEQYF
TGTGCCAGCGGGGGGACAGGGTGGGCCTACGAGCAGTACTTC
>-|TRBV11-2|-|TRBJ1-3
CASSSLQVSGNTIYF
TGTGCCAGCAGCTCCCTACAGGTCTCTGGAAACACCATATATTTT
>-|TRBV7-8|-|TRBJ1-2
CASSYNRKIYYGYTF
TGTGCCAGCAGCTATAACAGGAAGATCTACTATGGCTACACCTTC
>-|TRBV28|-|TRBJ1-6
CASRRGTGLAGSPLHF
TGTGCCAGCAGGAGAGGTACGGGGTTGGCTGGGTCACCCCTCCACTTT
>-|TRBV7-9|TRBD1|TRBJ1-1
CASSFGQGNTEAFF
TGTGCCAGCAGCTTTGGACAGGGGAACACTGAAGCTTTCTTT
>-|TRBV19|TRBD1|TRBJ1-6
CASSIRQGGSYNSPLHF
TGTGCCAGTAGTATCCGACAGGGTGGGTCCTATAATTCACCCCTCCACTTT
>-|TRBV14|TRBD2|TRBJ2-3
CASSQESSGRALDTQYF
TGTGCCAGCAGCCAAGAATCGAGCGGGAGGGCTCTAGATACGCAGTATTTT
>once|TRBV15|-|TRBJ2-1
CATRGRGPYNEQFF
TGTGCCACCAGGGGCAGGGGTCCCTACAATGAGCAGTTCTTC
>-|TRBV5-1|TRBD1|TRBJ1-1
CASRGTGENTEAFF
TGCGCCAGCAGGGGAACAGGGGAGAACACTGAAGCTTTCTTT
>few|TRBV5-4|TRBD2|TRBJ2-3
CASSLKTSGSGPDTQYF
TGTGCCAGCAGCTTGAAGACTAGCGGGAGTGGACCAGATACGCAGTATTTT
>-|TRBV13|TRBD1|TRBJ2-2
CASSLEGAWPGELFF
TGTGCCAGCAGCTTAGAGGGGGCGTGGCCCGGGGAGCTGTTTTTT
>few|TRBV28|TRBD1|TRBJ2-1
CASRTPGQGPLSSYNEQFF
TGTGCCAGCAGGACCCCGGGACAGGGCCCCTTAAGCTCCTACAATGAGCAGTTCTTC
>-|TRBV5-5|-|TRBJ1-2
CASSSQGIYGYTF
TGTGCCAGCAGCTCCCAGGGCATCTATGGCTACACCTTC
>-|TRBV2|TRBD1|TRBJ1-4
CASLQGVSFWELFF
TGTGCCAGCCTTCAGGGGGTTTCTTTTTGGGAACTGTTTTTT
>-|TRBV14|TRBD1|TRBJ1-2
CASSQEKGQGARGYTF
TGTGCCAGCAGCCAAGAAAAGGGACAGGGGGCGCGCGGCTACACCTTC
>-|TRBV4-1|TRBD2|TRBJ2-1
CASTQYLQGSGGSWDEQFF
TGCGCCAGCACCCAGTACCTACAGGGGAGCGGGGGGTCTTGGGATGAGCAGTTCTTC
>-|TRBV4-1|-|TRBJ1-5
CASSQRLGGNQPQHF
TGCGCCAGCAGCCAAAGGTTGGGAGGCAATCAGCCCCAGCATTTT
>few|TRBV7-8|-|TRBJ1-2
CASSSGAPGPYGYTF
TGTGCCAGCAGTTCAGGGGCGCCTGGGCCGTATGGCTACACCTTC
>few|TRBV2|-|TRBJ2-3
CASSLGGAGTDTQYF
TGTGCCAGCAGCTTGGGGGGGGCTGGCACAGATACGCAGTATTTT
>-|TRBV9|TRBD2|TRBJ2-1
CASSPRTSGTRDEQFF
TGTGCCAGCAGCCCCCGGACTAGCGGGACTCGGGATGAGCAGTTCTTC
>-|TRBV5-4|TRBD2|TRBJ2-3
CASSFPTSGMGTDTQYF
TGTGCCAGCAGCTTTCCCACTAGCGGGATGGGCACAGATACGCAGTATTTT
>-|TRBV6-1|TRBD2|TRBJ2-7
CASSEGGLASYEQYF
TGTGCCAGCAGTGAAGGAGGACTAGCGAGCTACGAGCAGTACTTC
>-|TRBV9|-|TRBJ1-1
CASSVVAENTEAFF
TGTGCCAGCAGCGTAGTAGCAGAGAACACTGAAGCTTTCTTT
>-|TRBV5-1|TRBD1|TRBJ2-1
CASSLGQGVFF
TGCGCCAGCAGCTTGGGACAGGGTGTGTTCTTC
>few|TRBV19|-|TRBJ1-5
CASTPGVGNQPQHF
TGTGCCAGTACCCCGGGGGTTGGGAATCAGCCCCAGCATTTT
>-|TRBV7-9|-|TRBJ1-1
CASSRGEIEAFF
TGTGCCAGCAGCCGGGGAGAAATTGAAGCTTTCTTT
>-|TRBV9|TRBD1|TRBJ2-2
CASSPQGLTNTGELFF
TGTGCCAGCAGCCCACAGGGGCTAACGAACACCGGGGAGCTGTTTTTT
>-|TRBV27|TRBD1|TRBJ1-3
CASRTGAGNTIYF
TGTGCCAGCAGGACAGGGGCTGGAAACACCATATATTTT
>few|TRBV2|TRBD1|TRBJ2-7
CASSEEGTGIYEQYF
TGTGCCAGCAGTGAAGAGGGGACAGGGATATACGAGCAGTACTTC
>-|TRBV6-5|TRBD1|TRBJ2-3
CASSAGDRGTDTQYF
TGTGCCAGCAGCGCGGGGGACAGGGGCACAGATACGCAGTATTTT
>few|TRBV10-3|-|TRBJ2-7
CATTGKTYEQYF
TGTGCCACCACGGGAAAGACCTACGAGCAGTACTTC
>few|TRBV28|TRBD1|TRBJ2-5
CASSVDRTQETQYF
TGTGCCAGCAGTGTGGACAGGACCCAAGAGACCCAGTACTTC